This T cell receptor beta chain was retrieved from a study of sequential checkpoint blockade in melanoma. Study at large: Randomization was 1:1 between first-line nivolumab→ipilimumab and ipilimumab→nivolumab. Matched biopsies came pretreatment and at week 13 for approximately 22 patients.

V was clipped by 8 bases and J by 1 base, with 5 bases between them. Germline lookup yields CDR1 MNHGY and CDR2 SAAAGT. The length of the CDR3 is 12 residues. This table comes from immunoSEQ multiplex PCR, and its TCRdb copy is limited to in-frame clones, with some not included. The table lists more than 1,200 clones, about 25% of them singletons. Whole-study findings and limits: Patients with week-13 increases in T-cell fraction and clonality benefited about 30 times more often. T-cell fraction and clonality followed PD-L1 and CD8+ counts, not mutational load.

As regards this clone: Its antigen is not known.

Treatment here: randomized to nivolumab then ipilimumab (arm A) or the reverse (arm B). The rearrangement uses TRBV6-8 and TRBJ2-2; D gene unclear. The starting material was tumor tissue (inferred from file names), obtained from a patient given nivolumab and ipilimumab in sequence. This clonotype originated in a human donor with melanoma. CDR3 in amino acids: CASGGNTGELFF. The CDR3 coding sequence is TGTGCCAGCGGCGGGAACACCGGGGAGCTGTTTTTT.